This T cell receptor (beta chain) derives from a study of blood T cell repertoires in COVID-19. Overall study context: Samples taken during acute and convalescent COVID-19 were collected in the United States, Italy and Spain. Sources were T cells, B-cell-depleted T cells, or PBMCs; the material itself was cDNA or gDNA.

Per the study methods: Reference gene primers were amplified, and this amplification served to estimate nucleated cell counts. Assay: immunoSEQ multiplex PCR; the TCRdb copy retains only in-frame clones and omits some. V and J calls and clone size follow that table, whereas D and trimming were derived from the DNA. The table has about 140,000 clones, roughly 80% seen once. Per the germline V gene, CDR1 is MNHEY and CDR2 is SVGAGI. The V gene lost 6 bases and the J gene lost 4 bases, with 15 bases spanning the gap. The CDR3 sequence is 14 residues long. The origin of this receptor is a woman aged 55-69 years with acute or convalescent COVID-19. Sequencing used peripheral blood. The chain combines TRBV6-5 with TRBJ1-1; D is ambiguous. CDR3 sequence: CASRARSRGTEAFF. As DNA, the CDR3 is TGTGCCAGCAGAGCCCGGAGCCGGGGCACTGAAGCTTTCTTT.